The entry below describes one T cell receptor (beta chain). Its cognate antigen is unknown. The data were obtained in a study of cytomegalovirus exposure and HLA in healthy donors. Findings and limits, study-wide: A list of roughly 180 TCR beta chains associated with cytomegalovirus was given.

Trimming took 3 bases from V and 0 from J, leaving 8 bases between them. Germline CDR1 is KGHSH and CDR2 is LQKENI. The CDR3 runs to 14 residues. Primers for the PCR totalled 60 Vbeta and 13 Jbeta. Assay used: immunoSEQ multiplex PCR; TCRdb lists only in-frame clones, some missing. The repertoire holds around 140,000 clones, with roughly 73% as singletons. The specimen was PBMCs. This clonotype originated in a female donor in good health and CMV-seronegative. The chain recombines TRBV18 with TRBJ1-1, with a possible D match to TRBD1 (5 bases). This CDR3 is CASSPSQVNTEAFF. The CDR3 nucleotides read TGTGCCAGCTCACCGTCACAGGTGAACACTGAAGCTTTCTTT.